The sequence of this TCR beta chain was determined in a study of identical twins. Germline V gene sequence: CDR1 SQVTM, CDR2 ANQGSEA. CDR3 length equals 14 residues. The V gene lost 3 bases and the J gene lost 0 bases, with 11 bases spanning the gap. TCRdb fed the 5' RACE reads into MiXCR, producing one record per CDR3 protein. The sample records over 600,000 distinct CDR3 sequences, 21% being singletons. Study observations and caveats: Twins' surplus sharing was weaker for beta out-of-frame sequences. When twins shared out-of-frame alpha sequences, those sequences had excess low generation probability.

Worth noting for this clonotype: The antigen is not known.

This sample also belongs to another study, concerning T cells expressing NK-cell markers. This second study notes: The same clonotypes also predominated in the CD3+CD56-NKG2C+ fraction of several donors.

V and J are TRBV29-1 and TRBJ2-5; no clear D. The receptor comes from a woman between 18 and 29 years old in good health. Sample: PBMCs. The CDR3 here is CSVEVRSYQETQYF. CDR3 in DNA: TGCAGCGTTGAGGTGAGGTCGTACCAAGAGACCCAGTACTTC.